This TCR beta chain was found in a study of blood T cells in healthy people across ages. About the study: In model experiments, template switching was able to capture about one barcoded beta molecule for every two T cells that were present. Findings and caveats of the study: Older age coincided with a roughly linear decline in TCR beta diversity per million T cells.

V gave up 5 bases and J gave up 5 bases, with 19 bases separating them. This CDR3 contains 15 residues. Germline-derived CDR1 and CDR2 are DFQATT and SNEGSKA (reference sequence). A word on this clonotype: Its antigen remains unidentified.

Then a second PCR, running roughly 7 to 11 cycles, was carried out with a sample-barcoded 5' primer and a J-beta primer mix. TCRdb reprocessed the 5' RACE reads with MiXCR, giving one entry per CDR3 protein. The table has some 1.4 million distinct CDR3 sequences, 40% to 50% seen once; the top ten hold 7% to 9.5%. J is TRBJ2-1 and V is TRBV20-1, with TRBD2 as a possible D gene (7 bases). Sample: blood. The sequence was collected from a woman aged 18-29 years in good health. The CDR3, as DNA: TGCAGTGCTTGGGGGGGTGGGACACGGAACAATGAGCAGTTCTTC. Protein: CSAWGGGTRNNEQFF.